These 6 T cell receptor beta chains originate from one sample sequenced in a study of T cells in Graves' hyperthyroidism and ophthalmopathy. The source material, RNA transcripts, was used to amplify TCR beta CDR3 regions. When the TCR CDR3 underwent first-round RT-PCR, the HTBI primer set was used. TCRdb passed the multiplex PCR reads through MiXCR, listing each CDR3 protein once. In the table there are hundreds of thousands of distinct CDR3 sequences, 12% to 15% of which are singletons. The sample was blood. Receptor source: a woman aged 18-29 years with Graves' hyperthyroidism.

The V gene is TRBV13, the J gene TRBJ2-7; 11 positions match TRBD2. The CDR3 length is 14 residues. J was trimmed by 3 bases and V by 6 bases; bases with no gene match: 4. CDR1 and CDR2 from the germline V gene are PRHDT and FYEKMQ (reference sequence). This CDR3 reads CASRPLAGDYEQYF. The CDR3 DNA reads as TGTGCCAGCAGGCCACTAGCGGGAGACTACGAGCAGTACTTC.

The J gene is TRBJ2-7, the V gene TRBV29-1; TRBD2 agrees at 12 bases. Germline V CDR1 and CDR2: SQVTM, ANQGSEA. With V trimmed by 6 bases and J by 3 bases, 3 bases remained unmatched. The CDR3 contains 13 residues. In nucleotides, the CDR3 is TGCAGCGTCCTACTAGCGGGAGGCTACGAGCAGTACTTC. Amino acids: CSVLLAGGYEQYF.

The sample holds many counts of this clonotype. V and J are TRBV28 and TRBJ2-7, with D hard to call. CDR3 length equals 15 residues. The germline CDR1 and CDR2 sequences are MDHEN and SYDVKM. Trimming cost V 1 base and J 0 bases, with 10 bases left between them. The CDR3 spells CASSLFGLGSYEQYF. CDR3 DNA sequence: TGTGCCAGCAGTTTATTCGGTCTTGGCTCCTACGAGCAGTACTTC.

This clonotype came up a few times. The CDR3 bases are TGCGCCAGCAGCACAGAGAGGGGAGATACGCAGTATTTT. Its protein product is CASSTERGDTQYF. The rearrangement uses TRBV5-1 and TRBJ2-3, with D perhaps given as TRBD1 or TRBD2 (5 bases each). The length of the CDR3 is 13 residues. The germline V gene has CDR1 SGHRS and CDR2 YFSETQ. The V and J ends lost 4 bases and 5 bases respectively, with 11 bases between them. Full variable domain (remainder filled in from reference TRBV5-1 and TRBJ2-3): KAGVTQTPRYLIKTRGQQVTLSCSPISGHRSVSWYQQTPGQGLQFLFEYFSETQRNKGNFPGRFSGRQFSNSRSEMNVSTLELGDSALYLCASSTERGDTQYFGPGTRLTVL.

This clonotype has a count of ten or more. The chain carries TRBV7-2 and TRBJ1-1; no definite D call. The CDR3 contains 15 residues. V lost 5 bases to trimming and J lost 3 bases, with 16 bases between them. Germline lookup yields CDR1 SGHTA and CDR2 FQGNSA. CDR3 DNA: TGTGCCAGCAGCCCTATAGGTCGAGGGTACACTGAAGCTTTCTTT. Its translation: CASSPIGRGYTEAFF.

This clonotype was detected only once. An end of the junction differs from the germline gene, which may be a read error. The CDR3 sequence is CASSYSGFERYF. In DNA form, the CDR3 reads TGTGCCAGCAGTTACTCGGGATTCGAGCGGTACTTC. The genes are TRBV6-5 and TRBJ2-7; D gene unclear. This CDR3 is 12 amino acids long. CDR1 and CDR2 from the germline V gene are MNHEY and SVGAGI.